One T cell receptor (beta chain) is described in this entry. This entry comes from a study of cytotoxic CD8 clonotypes in ibrutinib-treated CLL. Deletions cut 4 bases from V and 5 bases from J, with 6 bases between. Germline assignment: CDR1 SGHNT and CDR2 YYREEE (reference sequence). The CDR3 sequence is 11 residues long. Investigators sought sequencing depths of between 1 in 200,000 and 1 in 1 million T cells. Only in-frame clones appear in the TCRdb table, and some are missing; sequencing was by immunoSEQ multiplex PCR. The table includes 45,000 to 65,000 clones, approximately 82% detected once. The sequence was obtained from a human donor with chronic lymphocytic leukemia. The J gene is TRBJ1-1, the V gene TRBV5-4; no clear D. The sequencing used PBMCs, collected after 24 months of ibrutinib treatment. The CDR3 nucleotides read TGTGCCAGCAGCCGTTATACTGAAGCTTTCTTT. Encoded protein: CASSRYTEAFF.